The clone carrying this TCR beta chain was recorded at least ten times. The antigen is unknown. The ends lost 4 bases at V and 5 bases at J; junction bases unmatched: 12. CDR3 length: 16 amino acids. The germline gives CDR1 MNHEY, CDR2 SMNVEV (reference sequence). This sample stems from a study of blood T cells in healthy people across ages. Study in general: For every two T cells, template switching captured about one barcoded beta molecule.

Findings and caveats of the study: Diversity of TCR beta correlated strongly with naive T cell percentage. Naive and antigen-experienced cells could not be conclusively compared, given unsorted PBMCs.

Alongside a J-beta primer mix, a sample-barcoded 5' primer served in a second PCR lasting 7 to 11 cycles. TCRdb re-analysed the 5' RACE reads in MiXCR, keeping a single row per CDR3 protein. The sample lists approximately 690,000 distinct CDR3 sequences, around 41% occurring once. This chain connects TRBV27 to TRBJ2-7; 9 nucleotides agree with TRBD1. The clonotype was recovered from a man older than 75 in good health. The sequenced material came from blood. The CDR3: CASSYKTGTGYDEQYF. The CDR3 DNA sequence: TGTGCCAGCAGTTACAAGACCGGGACAGGGTACGACGAGCAGTACTTC.